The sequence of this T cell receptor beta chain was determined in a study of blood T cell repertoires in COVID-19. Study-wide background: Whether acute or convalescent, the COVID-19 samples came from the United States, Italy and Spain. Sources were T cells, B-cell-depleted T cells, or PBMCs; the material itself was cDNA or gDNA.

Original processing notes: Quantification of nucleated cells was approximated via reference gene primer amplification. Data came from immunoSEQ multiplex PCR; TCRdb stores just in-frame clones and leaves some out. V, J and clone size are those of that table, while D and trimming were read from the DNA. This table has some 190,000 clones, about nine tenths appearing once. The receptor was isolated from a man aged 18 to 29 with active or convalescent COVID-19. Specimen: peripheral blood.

CDR3 nucleotides: TGTGCCATCAGTGATCAGGAGCGGGAGCAGTACTTC. Translating gives CAISDQEREQYF. The chain has TRBV10-3 and TRBJ2-7; D is possibly TRBD2 (5 bases). Germline CDR1 reads ENHRY; CDR2 reads SYGVKD. Trimming cost V 3 bases and J 7 bases, with 10 bases left between them. This CDR3 has 12 residues.